These T cell receptor beta chains were read from a single sample in a study of blood T cell repertoires in COVID-19. Some clones are missing from TCRdb's copy, which holds only in-frame ones; the method was immunoSEQ multiplex PCR. The table lists around 35,000 clones, over 75% of them singletons, with roughly 12% in the top ten. The sample was peripheral blood. These receptors all come from a man between 60 and 75 years old with active COVID-19. Each CDR3 is given with its conserved first and last residue. A D gene is named only where the DNA matches it firmly. Clone size appears in some rows only: once, few, many, or a class for an expanded clone.

>TRBV14|TRBJ2-1|-|TRBD2
CASSRTSGILNEQFF
TGTGCCAGCAGCCGAACTAGCGGGATCCTCAATGAGCAGTTCTTC
>TRBV3-1/TRBV3-2|TRBJ1-1|-|TRBD1
CASSPQQGADTEAFF
TGTGCCAGCAGCCCGCAACAGGGGGCGGACACTGAAGCTTTCTTT
>TRBV18|TRBJ2-3|-|-
CASSPMGQGADTQYF
TGTGCCAGCTCACCAATGGGCCAGGGCGCAGATACGCAGTATTTT
>TRBV5-1|TRBJ2-7|-|-
CASSLGTQGYEQYF
TGCGCCAGCAGCTTGGGGACGCAGGGCTACGAGCAGTACTTC
>TRBV19|TRBJ2-3|-|TRBD2
CASSMGLAGSTDTQYF
TGTGCCAGTAGTATGGGACTAGCGGGAAGCACAGATACGCAGTATTTT
>TRBV9|TRBJ2-5|-|TRBD2
CACSTGGAVETQYF
TGTGCCTGCAGCACGGGGGGGGCAGTGGAGACCCAGTACTTC
>TRBV3-1/TRBV3-2|TRBJ1-1|once|TRBD1
CASTPSGTGRPEAFF
TGTGCCAGCACCCCAAGTGGGACAGGGAGACCTGAAGCTTTCTTT
>TRBV5-1|TRBJ2-1|-|TRBD2
CASSTGTSGNEQFF
TGCGCCAGCAGTACAGGGACTAGCGGGAATGAGCAGTTCTTC
>TRBV4-2|TRBJ1-4|-|TRBD1
CASSQAGGSNEKLFF
TGTGCCAGCAGCCAAGCAGGGGGCTCTAATGAAAAACTGTTTTTT
>TRBV6-6|TRBJ1-1|-|-
CASSFPEVGTEAFF
TGTGCCAGCAGTTTCCCGGAGGTTGGGACTGAAGCTTTCTTT
>TRBV2|TRBJ1-2|-|-
CASRVFLESPRYGYTF
TGTGCCAGCAGGGTCTTCTTGGAGAGCCCCCGCTATGGCTACACCTTC
>TRBV28|TRBJ1-2|-|TRBD1
CASSFPMAGGFYGYTF
TGTGCCAGCAGTTTTCCCATGGCAGGGGGCTTCTATGGCTACACCTTC
>TRBV7-2|TRBJ2-3|-|TRBD2
CASSPGGDTQYF
TGTGCCAGCAGCCCGGGGGGGGATACGCAGTATTTT
>TRBV5-6|TRBJ2-2|medium-sized|TRBD2
CASNGLAENTGELFF
TGTGCCAGCAACGGACTAGCGGAGAACACCGGGGAGCTGTTTTTT
>TRBV15|TRBJ2-3|-|TRBD2
CATSRGNLGAGGPIDTQYF
TGTGCCACCAGCAGAGGGAATTTAGGGGCGGGAGGGCCAATAGATACGCAGTATTTT
>TRBV19|TRBJ2-1|-|-
CASSPDWSSYNEQFF
TGTGCCAGTAGCCCCGACTGGAGCTCCTACAATGAGCAGTTCTTC
>TRBV7-8|TRBJ1-5|once|TRBD1
CASSLASTGVNQPQHF
TGTGCCAGCAGCTTAGCGAGTACAGGGGTCAATCAGCCCCAGCATTTT
>TRBV5-5|TRBJ2-1|-|TRBD2
CASSLTLREGHNEQFF
TGTGCCAGCAGCTTGACTCTGCGGGAGGGCCACAATGAGCAGTTCTTC
>TRBV5-1|TRBJ2-7|-|-
CASREGYEQYF
TGCGCCAGCAGGGAGGGCTACGAGCAGTACTTC
>TRBV2|TRBJ1-2|-|TRBD1
CASSESATGGSSYTF
TGTGCCAGCAGTGAATCGGCGACAGGGGGCTCTAGCTACACCTTC
>TRBV12-3/TRBV12-4|TRBJ1-2|-|TRBD1
CASSRQGSVGYTF
TGTGCCAGCAGTAGACAGGGCTCGGTAGGCTACACCTTC
>TRBV28|TRBJ2-5|-|TRBD2
CASRPLGLAGQETQYF
TGTGCCAGCAGGCCACTAGGACTAGCGGGCCAAGAGACCCAGTACTTC
>TRBV18|TRBJ1-1|-|TRBD1
CASSPDRAVEAFF
TGTGCCAGCTCACCGGACAGGGCGGTAGAGGCTTTCTTT
>TRBV21-1|TRBJ2-1|-|-
CASSKVGLAGVGEQFF
TGTGCCAGCAGCAAAGTGGGACTAGCGGGAGTAGGTGAGCAGTTCTTC
>TRBV5-4|TRBJ2-1|-|TRBD2
CASSLWGLAGGNEQFF
TGTGCCAGCAGCTTATGGGGACTAGCGGGAGGAAATGAGCAGTTCTTC
>TRBV18|TRBJ2-1|-|TRBD2
CASSPPVAGGPYFF
TGTGCCAGCTCACCACCGGTAGCGGGAGGGCCGTATTTCTTC
>TRBV5-8|TRBJ2-2|-|TRBD1
CASSRSRDRVPDTGELFF
TGTGCCAGCAGCCGTTCCCGGGACAGGGTTCCCGACACCGGGGAGCTGTTTTTT
>TRBV9|TRBJ2-3|once|-
CASSVRLVGDTQYF
TGTGCCAGCAGCGTCAGACTAGTAGGGGATACGCAGTATTTT
>TRBV7-2|TRBJ2-2|-|TRBD1
CASSSGQGHTGELFF
TGTGCCAGCAGCTCGGGACAGGGGCACACCGGGGAGCTGTTTTTT
>TRBV28|TRBJ1-4|-|TRBD1
CASSGPGGNEKLFF
TGTGCCAGCAGTGGCCCAGGGGGTAATGAAAAACTGTTTTTT
>TRBV18|TRBJ2-7|-|-
CASSPGLGSYEQYF
TGTGCCAGCTCACCGGGACTGGGTAGCTACGAGCAGTACTTC
>TRBV14|TRBJ2-5|once|-
CASSRQVRQETQYF
TGTGCCAGCAGCCGACAGGTTCGGCAAGAGACCCAGTACTTC
>TRBV18|TRBJ1-6|-|-
CASSPRAGHTNSPLHF
TGTGCCAGCTCACCACGGGCCGGCCATACTAATTCACCCCTCCACTTT
>TRBV7-8|TRBJ2-7|-|TRBD2
CASSPLGLAGSGGGEQYF
TGTGCCAGCAGCCCATTGGGGCTAGCGGGATCGGGGGGTGGCGAGCAGTACTTC
>TRBV11-3|TRBJ1-1|-|-
CASSLVGSEAFF
TGTGCCAGCAGCTTAGTAGGGAGTGAAGCTTTCTTT
>TRBV7-3|TRBJ2-1|-|TRBD2
CASSFPGSVREGRDEQFF
TGTGCCAGCAGCTTCCCAGGGAGTGTCCGGGAGGGCCGCGATGAGCAGTTCTTC
>TRBV11-3|TRBJ2-2|-|-
CASSRGRTGTGELFF
TGTGCCAGCAGCAGGGGAAGGACGGGCACCGGGGAGCTGTTTTTT
>TRBV18|TRBJ1-1|once|-
CASSPGLNTEAFF
TGTGCCAGCTCACCCGGGTTGAACACTGAAGCTTTCTTT
>TRBV3-1/TRBV3-2|TRBJ1-5|-|TRBD1
CASSRGTGTGSNSNQPQHF
TGTGCCAGCAGCCGCGGGACAGGGACGGGCTCGAATAGCAATCAGCCCCAGCATTTT
>TRBV11-2|TRBJ1-6|-|TRBD1
CASSTGTGRSSPLHF
TGTGCCAGCAGCACCGGGACAGGGAGGTCGTCACCCCTCCACTTT
>TRBV14|TRBJ2-7|once|TRBD2
CASSQTGVLAGSHEQYF
TGTGCCAGCAGCCAGACGGGGGTTCTAGCGGGATCCCACGAGCAGTACTTC
>TRBV7-2|TRBJ1-5|-|TRBD1
CASGNRGQVNQPQHF
TGTGCCAGCGGAAACAGGGGGCAAGTCAATCAGCCCCAGCATTTT
>TRBV5-6|TRBJ2-1|-|-
CASSLAIEQFF
TGTGCCAGCAGCTTGGCCATTGAGCAGTTCTTC
>TRBV4-1|TRBJ2-5|-|TRBD1
CASSLLTGAAETQYF
TGCGCCAGCAGCCTCTTGACAGGGGCGGCCGAGACCCAGTACTTC
>TRBV28|TRBJ1-5|-|TRBD1
CASSTPDRVSNQPQHF
TGTGCCAGCAGTACTCCTGACAGGGTAAGCAATCAGCCCCAGCATTTT
>TRBV6-5|TRBJ1-6|few|-
CASSYSSDYSPLHF
TGTGCCAGCAGTTACTCTTCGGACTATTCACCCCTCCACTTT
>TRBV9|TRBJ2-1|-|TRBD2
CASSPTSGRAHEQFF
TGTGCCAGCAGCCCGACTAGCGGGAGGGCCCATGAGCAGTTCTTC
>TRBV19|TRBJ2-3|-|-
CASSIPTGLESDTQYF
TGTGCCAGTAGTATCCCCACAGGGTTGGAATCAGATACGCAGTATTTT
>TRBV12-3/TRBV12-4|TRBJ2-1|-|-
CASSFWRVHEQFF
TGTGCCAGCAGTTTCTGGAGAGTTCATGAGCAGTTCTTC
>TRBV30|TRBJ2-7|-|TRBD2
CAWRRAGAFYEQYF
TGTGCCTGGAGAAGGGCGGGAGCTTTCTACGAGCAGTACTTC
>TRBV19|TRBJ2-7|-|TRBD1
CASSTWGQGGYEQYF
TGTGCCAGTAGTACGTGGGGACAGGGGGGTTACGAGCAGTACTTC
>TRBV6-5|TRBJ1-2|-|TRBD1
CASSYFGDRVSYTF
TGTGCCAGCAGTTACTTTGGGGACAGAGTCAGCTACACCTTC
>TRBV15|TRBJ1-5|-|TRBD1
CATSKRTGGNQPQHF
TGTGCCACCAGCAAAAGGACAGGAGGGAATCAGCCCCAGCATTTT
>TRBV6-5|TRBJ2-7|-|-
CASSYGEEGYEQYF
TGTGCCAGCAGTTACGGGGAAGAGGGCTACGAGCAGTACTTC
>TRBV6-6|TRBJ2-7|-|TRBD2
CASSYAGLAGRYEQYF
TGTGCCAGCAGTTACGCAGGACTAGCGGGACGCTACGAGCAGTACTTC
>TRBV7-2|TRBJ2-5|-|TRBD2
CASSPGASGQETQYF
TGTGCCAGCAGCCCTGGGGCTAGCGGTCAAGAGACCCAGTACTTC